This T cell receptor beta chain comes out of a study of blood T cell repertoires in COVID-19. This table comes from immunoSEQ multiplex PCR, and its TCRdb copy is limited to in-frame clones, with some not included. Among approximately 250,000 clones listed, 86% were seen once. V shed 8 bases and J shed 0 bases, with 17 bases lying between them. The CDR3 spans 16 residues. Germline lookup yields CDR1 LNHNV and CDR2 YYDKDF (reference sequence). The source is a middle-aged man with active or convalescent COVID-19. The material sequenced was peripheral blood. The chain is built from TRBV15 and TRBJ1-5, with TRBD1 as a possible D gene (6 bases). This CDR3 reads CATATTDSYSNQPQHF. In nucleotides, the CDR3 is TGTGCCACCGCAACTACGGACAGTTATAGCAATCAGCCCCAGCATTTT.